This T cell receptor (beta chain) stems from a study of response to subunit inactivated influenza vaccine. In TCRdb, the RT-PCR reads were re-called with MiXCR into one record per CDR3 protein. The profile shows some 850,000 distinct CDR3 sequences, 18% of them singletons. Findings and limits, study-wide: Authors suggested each seasonal influenza vaccination recruits few new T cells.

A note on this clonotype: What it binds is not known.

This CDR3 has 17 amino acids. V shed 3 bases and J 4 bases; nucleotides not matched to a gene: 10. The sequence came from a man in his fifties who received an inactivated influenza vaccine. V gene TRBV12-3 or TRBV12-4 combines with J gene TRBJ2-2; 8 nucleotides agree with TRBD2. The material was PBMCs from blood, obtained more than 4 days after vaccination. CDR3 amino acids: CASSFTGGPLTTGELFF. CDR3 bases: TGTGCCAGCAGTTTTACGGGGGGGCCTCTTACCACCGGGGAGCTGTTTTTT.